Each of the 30 T cell receptor beta chains below was sequenced from the same sample in a study of blood T cell repertoires in COVID-19. Sequencing was performed with immunoSEQ multiplex PCR; in TCRdb, only in-frame clones are kept and a portion is missing. Counted here are hundreds of thousands of clones, approximately 78% occurring once; the ten biggest clones make up 5%. Sequencing was performed on PBMCs or T cells enriched from blood (not recorded which). The receptors derive from a man between 35 and 55 years old who had been exposed to COVID-19.

This rearrangement joins TRBV20-1 to TRBJ1-1; D is ambiguous. In germline, CDR1 is DFQATT, CDR2 SNEGSKA (reference sequence). The CDR3 totals 11 residues. The V end lost 6 bases, the J end lost 0 bases, and 5 bases lay between the germline ends. CDR3: CSAALNTEAFF. The CDR3 bases are TGCAGTGCAGCCCTGAACACTGAAGCTTTCTTT.

The rearrangement links TRBV6-5 to TRBJ2-5, with a weak D call TRBD1 (6 bases). Germline assignment: CDR1 MNHEY and CDR2 SVGAGI. CDR3 length equals 15 residues. Trimming removed 2 bases at V and 4 bases at J, with 14 bases between. For the CDR3, the DNA is TGTGCCAGCAGTTACCTAAACAGGGTCGGAGAGACCCAGTACTTC. Encoded protein: CASSYLNRVGETQYF.

V usage is TRBV10-2 and J usage is TRBJ1-2, with TRBD1 as a possible D gene (5 bases). V was trimmed by 5 bases and J by 8 bases, leaving 15 bases between them. Looked up from germline, CDR1 is WSHSY and CDR2 is SAAADI. There are 13 residues in the CDR3. The CDR3: CASSTQGMGGYTF. CDR3 DNA sequence: TGCGCCAGCAGTACTCAGGGAATGGGCGGCTACACCTTC.

Only one count was recorded for this clone. This sequence joins TRBV9 and TRBJ1-1; 7 bases fit TRBD1. V lost 4 bases, J lost 3 bases, and 6 bases stayed unmatched. Germline CDR1 and CDR2: SGDLS and YYNGEE. The CDR3 consists of 14 residues. In nucleotides, the CDR3 is TGTGCCAGCAGCCTTGGACAGGCTTACACTGAAGCTTTCTTT. It yields the protein CASSLGQAYTEAFF.

The V and J genes are TRBV4-2 and TRBJ2-7; 9 positions match TRBD1. Germline V gene sequence: CDR1 LGHNA, CDR2 YNFKEQ. V shed 4 bases, J shed 6 bases, and the junction held 16 bases outside the gene matches. The CDR3 extends over 17 amino acids. The CDR3 DNA is TGTGCCAGCAGCCGAAGTCCGGGACAGGGCTTTGGTGGCGAGCAGTACTTC. Amino acids: CASSRSPGQGFGGEQYF.

CDR3 sequence reads: CASSPRGLAGGSYEQYF. The DNA for the CDR3 is TGTGCCAGCTCACCACGGGGACTAGCGGGAGGGAGCTACGAGCAGTACTTC. This chain links TRBV18 with TRBJ2-7; 16 bases are shared with TRBD2. This CDR3 comprises 17 residues. Germline CDR1 reads KGHSH; CDR2 reads LQKENI. Trimming took 1 base from V and 3 from J; bases not matched to a gene: 3. The whole variable domain, filled in from reference TRBV18 and TRBJ2-7, reads NAGVMQNPRHLVRRRGQEARLRCSPMKGHSHVYWYRQLPEEGLKFMVYLQKENIIDESGMPKERFSAEFPKEGPSILRIQQVVRGDSAAYFCASSPRGLAGGSYEQYFGPGTRLTVT.

The chain employs TRBV10-3 and TRBJ1-3; perhaps TRBD1 as D (6 bases). The CDR3 length is 11 residues. Germline V gives CDR1 ENHRY, CDR2 SYGVKD. The V end lost 10 bases, the J end lost 4 bases, and 8 bases lay between the germline ends. In nucleotides, the CDR3 is TGTGCCACCGACAGGGGAAACACCATATATTTT. Protein: CATDRGNTIYF.

The V call is TRBV5-1, the J call TRBJ2-1, with 8 bases aligning to TRBD2. Germline V gives CDR1 SGHRS, CDR2 YFSETQ. This CDR3 region has 16 residues. V shed 5 bases, J shed 9 bases, and the junction held 16 bases outside the gene matches. CDR3 amino acids: CASRMVLSGRGGEQFF. The CDR3 nucleotides read TGCGCCAGCAGAATGGTATTGAGCGGGAGAGGCGGTGAGCAGTTCTTC.

The chain couples TRBV15 to TRBJ1-2; 7 bases agree with TRBD1. This CDR3 contains 14 residues. With V trimmed by 4 bases and J by 2 bases, 4 bases remained unmatched. The germline gives CDR1 LNHNV, CDR2 YYDKDF (reference sequence). CDR3 DNA: TGTGCCACCAGCACCTCGACAGGGAACTATGGCTACACCTTC. This translates into CATSTSTGNYGYTF.

V is TRBV12-5 and J is TRBJ2-3; 9 nucleotides match TRBD1. Trimming took 3 bases from V and 1 from J; bases not matched to a gene: 5. The germline CDR1 and CDR2 sequences are LGHNT and FRNRAP. This CDR3 contains 16 residues. DNA for the CDR3: TGTGCTAGTGGTTTCGGACAGGGGCGAGGCACAGATACGCAGTATTTT. Encoded protein: CASGFGQGRGTDTQYF.

J is TRBJ2-2 and V is TRBV19; TRBD2 matches 11 bases. Germline V gene lookup returns CDR1 LNHDA and CDR2 SQIVND (reference sequence). There are 18 residues in the CDR3. Losses at the gene ends were 4 bases for V and 3 bases for J; bases not matched to a gene: 10. CDR3 DNA sequence: TGTGCCAGTAGTAGGGAGACTAGCGGGACATTTGACACCGGGGAGCTGTTTTTT. Protein: CASSRETSGTFDTGELFF.

This clone has only one observation. The gene calls are TRBV5-1 and TRBJ1-4, with 9 bases identical to TRBD1. This CDR3 has 14 amino acids. V lost 3 bases to trimming and J lost 7 bases; unmatched junction nucleotides: 4. The germline CDR1 and CDR2 sequences are SGHRS and YFSETQ. CDR3 in DNA: TGCGCCAGCAGCTCGGGACAGGGCCCTGAAAAACTGTTTTTT. It specifies CASSSGQGPEKLFF.

J is TRBJ2-3 and V is TRBV14; maybe TRBD1 (6 bases). This CDR3 comprises 15 residues. Trimming shortened V by 4 bases and J by 6 bases, and 17 bases separated the two germline ends. The germline V gene encodes CDR1 SGHDN and CDR2 FVKESK. In DNA form, the CDR3 reads TGTGCCAGCAGCCGCCAACAGGGAGTTGGGGATACGCAGTATTTT. It is translated as CASSRQQGVGDTQYF.

This clone was seen once. The rearrangement joins TRBV2 to TRBJ1-1; maybe TRBD1 (6 bases). V was clipped by 6 bases and J by 8 bases, with 19 bases between them. Germline V lookup: CDR1 SNHLY, CDR2 FYNNEI. This CDR3 has 14 residues. The CDR3 coding sequence is TGTGCCAGCAGGGGGACCGACAGGCCAGAGGAAGCTTTCTTT. Protein: CASRGTDRPEEAFF.

The V gene is TRBV7-2, the J gene TRBJ2-3; perhaps TRBD2 as D (5 bases). Germline V CDR1 and CDR2: SGHTA, FQGNSA. The CDR3 consists of 13 residues. Trimming took off 1 base at V and 5 bases at J, with 7 bases between the two ends. CDR3: CASSLGRRDTQYF. The CDR3 bases are TGTGCCAGCAGCTTAGGGAGGAGAGATACGCAGTATTTT.

The chain is built from TRBV3-1 (or the pseudogene TRBV3-2) and TRBJ1-2, with a weak D call TRBD1 (6 bases). Trimming stripped 7 bases from V and 0 bases from J, with 9 bases between. The CDR3 is 13 residues long. Germline-derived CDR1 and CDR2 are LGHDT and YNNKEL (reference sequence). CDR3 nucleotide sequence: TGTGCCAGCACAGGGGCCGCTAACTATGGCTACACCTTC. This translates into CASTGAANYGYTF.

J is TRBJ2-7 and V is TRBV15; a possible D gene is TRBD1 (6 bases). The CDR3 totals 13 residues. Germline CDR1 LNHNV, CDR2 YYDKDF (reference sequence). The V end was cut by 4 bases, the J end by 3 bases, with 10 bases between. CDR3 sequence: CATSTIQGYEQYF. DNA of the CDR3: TGTGCCACCAGCACAATACAGGGCTACGAGCAGTACTTC.

The CDR3 coding sequence is TGTGCCAGCAGGTGGGTGGCAGGAAACGAGCAGTACTTC. Protein: CASRWVAGNEQYF. This chain links TRBV2 with TRBJ2-7; D is unresolved. There are 13 residues in the CDR3. V lost 6 bases, J lost 5 bases, and 14 bases lay in between. Germline V gene lookup returns CDR1 SNHLY and CDR2 FYNNEI. The full variable domain, its missing parts supplied by reference TRBV2 and TRBJ2-7, is EPEVTQTPSHQVTQMGQEVILRCVPISNHLYFYWYRQILGQKVEFLVSFYNNEISEKSEIFDDQFSVERPDGSNFTLKIRSTKLEDSAMYFCASRWVAGNEQYFGPGTRLTVT.

V and J are TRBV19 and TRBJ2-1, with 11 bases fitting TRBD2. This CDR3 contains 18 residues. Trimming took 4 bases from V and 0 from J; bases not matched to a gene: 8. CDR1 and CDR2 from the germline V gene are LNHDA and SQIVND (reference sequence). The CDR3 nucleotides are TGTGCCAGTAGTAAGGGTCTAGCGGGAGGAAGCTCCTACAATGAGCAGTTCTTC. Translating it yields CASSKGLAGGSSYNEQFF.

This clone was counted between two and nine times. The chain combines TRBV6-5 with TRBJ2-1; D is perhaps TRBD2 (6 bases). The V and J ends lost 6 bases and 2 bases respectively, with 14 bases between them. Germline V lookup: CDR1 MNHEY, CDR2 SVGAGI. The CDR3 sequence is 15 residues long. The CDR3 bases are TGTGCCAGCAGGAGAAGCGGGCAAGCCTACAATGAGCAGTTCTTC. Translation gives CASRRSGQAYNEQFF.

The chain combines TRBV6-1 with TRBJ2-7, with D possibly being TRBD2 (7 bases). V shed 1 base and J shed 4 bases, with 17 bases lying between them. From germline, CDR1 is MNHNS and CDR2 SASEGT. CDR3 length: 16 amino acids. The CDR3 is CASSEEGQAGQYEQYF. CDR3 bases: TGTGCCAGCAGTGAAGAAGGGCAAGCGGGACAATACGAGCAGTACTTC.

This clone was seen a few times. The chain has TRBV18 and TRBJ1-3, with unresolved D. Germline CDR1 and CDR2: KGHSH and LQKENI. This CDR3 has 14 amino acids. The V end lost 3 bases, the J end lost 0 bases, and 6 bases lay between the germline ends. CDR3 residues: CASSPSSSGNTIYF. CDR3 coding DNA: TGTGCCAGCTCACCTTCCAGCTCTGGAAACACCATATATTTT.

The chain uses TRBV19 and TRBJ1-5, with 7 bases fitting TRBD1. The CDR3 is made up of 16 amino acids. Trimming removed 5 bases from V and 2 bases from J; junction bases left unmatched: 9. CDR1 is LNHDA and CDR2 is SQIVND in the germline V gene (reference sequence). The CDR3, as DNA: TGTGCCAGTAGTCGGGGGACAGCCCAGGGCAATCAGCCCCAGCATTTT. Encoded protein: CASSRGTAQGNQPQHF.

CDR3 coding DNA: TGCGCCAGCAGCTCAGAACCCCAGTACCCCCCCTACAATGAGCAGTTCTTC. Its protein is CASSSEPQYPPYNEQFF. The chain links TRBV5-1 to TRBJ2-1; D gene uncertain. Germline CDR1 and CDR2: SGHRS and YFSETQ. The CDR3 sequence is 17 residues long. The V gene lost 3 bases and the J gene lost 2 bases, with 18 bases spanning the gap.

The chain employs TRBV3-1 (or the pseudogene TRBV3-2) and TRBJ1-1, with D maybe TRBD1 (5 bases). CDR1 and CDR2 (germline): LGHDT, YNNKEL (reference sequence). Trimming left V 3 bases short and J 11 bases short, with 13 bases between. The CDR3 totals 12 residues. The CDR3 sequence: CASSQGPRGAFF. The CDR3 DNA reads TGTGCCAGCAGCCAGGGACCCCGGGGGGCTTTCTTT.

The chain joins TRBV11-3 to TRBJ2-7; no definite D call. This CDR3 spans 13 amino acids. V shed 4 bases and J shed 0 bases, with 7 bases lying between them. Germline-derived CDR1 and CDR2 are SGHNT and YENEEA. Written as DNA, the CDR3 is TGTGCCAGCAGCTCTCTAGTCTCCTACGAGCAGTACTTC. Translating it yields CASSSLVSYEQYF.

This chain connects TRBV30 to TRBJ2-1; 13 positions agree with TRBD2. The CDR3 covers 15 residues. The germline gives CDR1 GTSNPN, CDR2 SVGIG (reference sequence). V shed 3 bases and J 6 bases; nucleotides not matched to a gene: 5. As DNA, the CDR3 is TGTGCCTGGAGCGGACTAGCGGGGGCCCCCAATGAGCAGTTCTTC. This gives the protein CAWSGLAGAPNEQFF.

The chain has TRBV6-5 and TRBJ2-7, with TRBD2 as a possible D gene (6 bases). Trimming took off 6 bases at V and 0 bases at J, with 12 bases between the two ends. Germline V CDR1 and CDR2: MNHEY, SVGAGI. This CDR3 has 14 amino acids. The CDR3 sequence: CASRLAIGSYEQYF. The CDR3, as DNA: TGTGCCAGCAGGCTAGCGATCGGCTCCTACGAGCAGTACTTC.

This clone showed up just once. The rearrangement uses TRBV10-1 and TRBJ2-5; D is ambiguous. With 7 bases removed from V and 3 bases from J, the gap between germline ends came to 9 bases. This CDR3 contains 12 residues. In germline, CDR1 is WNHNN, CDR2 SYGVQD (reference sequence). The CDR3 is CASKEKEETQYF. The CDR3 DNA reads as TGCGCCAGCAAGGAGAAAGAAGAGACCCAGTACTTC.

The chain employs TRBV5-1 and TRBJ2-7, with TRBD2 matching 9 bases. CDR3 length: 17 amino acids. CDR1 and CDR2 from the germline V gene are SGHRS and YFSETQ. V shed 0 bases and J 4 bases; nucleotides not matched to a gene: 11. This CDR3 is CASSLGWVSGSKYEQYF. The CDR3 coding sequence is TGCGCCAGCAGCTTGGGGTGGGTTAGCGGGAGTAAATACGAGCAGTACTTC.